This is a list of T cell receptor beta chains from one sample in a study of blood T cell repertoires in COVID-19. Libraries were prepared by immunoSEQ multiplex PCR; TCRdb keeps only in-frame clonotypes and omits some of them. This table holds 250,000 to 350,000 clones, 83% found once. Specimen: peripheral blood. These receptors were taken from a woman aged 45-65 years with acute or convalescent COVID-19. CDR3s include the opening cysteine and the closing phenylalanine or tryptophan. The D gene is left open where the match is weak. The size of a clone is reported for some rows only, either as once, few or many, or as a class for expanded clones.

J | size | D | V | DNA | CDR3
TRBJ1-1 | - | - | TRBV28 | TGTGCCAGCAGTTTCGGAAATCCACCAGGGAACACTGAAGCTTTCTTT | CASSFGNPPGNTEAFF
TRBJ1-1 | - | - | TRBV6-5 | TGTGCCAGCAGTTACTCGAGGGGGTCGACTGAAGCTTTCTTT | CASSYSRGSTEAFF
TRBJ1-1 | - | - | TRBV4-1 | TGCGCCAGCAGCCAAGATCTAAGGTGGGGAGAGGACACTGAAGCTTTCTTT | CASSQDLRWGEDTEAFF
TRBJ2-4 | - | - | TRBV15 | TGTGCCACCAGCAGAGACCAGGCAACCAAAAACATTCAGTACTTC | CATSRDQATKNIQYF
TRBJ2-5 | many | - | TRBV5-4 | TGTGCCAGCAGCTTGGCAGGGGCCGAGACCCAGTACTTC | CASSLAGAETQYF
TRBJ2-3 | - | TRBD2 | TRBV10-3 | TGTGCCATGGGGGGCGGGACCTCTAGCGGGGGCACAGATACGCAGTATTTT | CAMGGGTSSGGTDTQYF
TRBJ1-1 | - | - | TRBV19 | TGTGCCAGTTCGGCGCAGGTGAACACTGAAGCTTTCTTT | CASSAQVNTEAFF
TRBJ1-2 | - | - | TRBV7-9 | TGTGCCAGCAGTCGAAGACAGGAAGGAGTGGTGAACTATGGCTACACCTTC | CASSRRQEGVVNYGYTF
TRBJ1-1 | - | - | TRBV9 | TGTGCCAGCAGCGTAACAGGATCTTATGGTGAAGCTTTCTTT | CASSVTGSYGEAFF
TRBJ1-2 | few | TRBD1 | TRBV6-5 | TGTGCCAGCAGGCCGACAGGGTATGGCTACACCTTC | CASRPTGYGYTF
TRBJ2-7 | few | - | TRBV14 | TGTGCCAGCAGCCAGACCCGCGGTGCCTACGAGCAGTACTTC | CASSQTRGAYEQYF
TRBJ1-6 | - | - | TRBV25-1 | TGTGCCAGCAGTGAATTTCAGGGATATTCACCCCTCCACTTT | CASSEFQGYSPLHF
TRBJ2-3 | - | - | TRBV12-5 | TGTGCTAGTGGTTTGGGGGCGGGGGATACGCAGTATTTT | CASGLGAGDTQYF
TRBJ2-5 | - | - | TRBV6-5 | TGTGCCAGCAGTTACTCCCACGCGGGGACCGGGGAGACCCAGTACTTC | CASSYSHAGTGETQYF
TRBJ2-1 | - | TRBD2 | TRBV7-3 | TGTGCCAGCAGCCGTTATTTAGCGGGATCTGCCTCCCAATCCTACAATGAGCAGTTCTTC | CASSRYLAGSASQSYNEQFF
TRBJ2-2 | - | TRBD1 | TRBV6-5 | TGTGCCAGCAGGGAGGGGACAGGGGGCACCGGGGAGCTGTTTTTT | CASREGTGGTGELFF
TRBJ1-5 | once | - | TRBV24-1 | TGTGCCACCAGTGACGCAACGACAGGAGGTCAGCCCCAGCATTTT | CATSDATTGGQPQHF
TRBJ2-7 | - | TRBD2 | TRBV7-9 | TGTGCCAGCAGTTTGGGTTACGGGAGGAGCTCCTACGAGCAGTACTTC | CASSLGYGRSSYEQYF
TRBJ2-1 | once | TRBD1 | TRBV27 | TGTGCCAGCAGTCCATGGACAGGGGCTCTGGATGAGCAGTTCTTC | CASSPWTGALDEQFF
TRBJ1-4 | - | - | TRBV30 | TGTGCCTGGACTGACAGGATTGCCCCAAAACTGTTTTTT | CAWTDRIAPKLFF
TRBJ2-5 | - | TRBD2 | TRBV4-2 | TGTGCCAGCAGCCAGATAGCGGGGGGGCAAGAGACCCAGTACTTC | CASSQIAGGQETQYF
TRBJ1-1 | - | - | TRBV18 | TGTGCCAGCTCACCAGGCAGGGGGAACACTGAAGCTTTCTTT | CASSPGRGNTEAFF
TRBJ1-1 | - | - | TRBV5-4 | TGTGCCAGCAGCTTTACCGGTATGAACACTGAAGCTTTCTTT | CASSFTGMNTEAFF
TRBJ1-1 | once | TRBD1 | TRBV18 | TGTGCCAGCTCTCGGGGGGGGACAGGGAAGAACACTGAAGCTTTCTTT | CASSRGGTGKNTEAFF
TRBJ1-3 | - | TRBD1 | TRBV5-4 | TGTGCCAGCAGCTTGGGGGGGACAGGGCCCCACACCATATATTTT | CASSLGGTGPHTIYF
TRBJ1-5 | - | TRBD1 | TRBV9 | TGTGCCAGCAGCGCACGACAGGGGCTTCAGCCCCAGCATTTT | CASSARQGLQPQHF
TRBJ2-3 | - | TRBD2 | TRBV5-4 | TGTGCCAGCAGTACCGGGACTAGCGGGGGTTTGGCAGATACGCAGTATTTT | CASSTGTSGGLADTQYF
TRBJ2-5 | once | - | TRBV6-6 | TGTGCCAGCAGTTACAGTCAGGTACAAGAGACCCAGTACTTC | CASSYSQVQETQYF
TRBJ2-2 | once | - | TRBV7-2 | TGTGCCAGCAGCTCCACCAGCCCTAGCGCCTCCGGGGAGCTGTTTTTT | CASSSTSPSASGELFF
TRBJ2-1 | - | TRBD1 | TRBV7-9 | TGTGCCAGCAGCGCGGACAGGAAGACACTGCACTACAATGAGCAGTTCTTC | CASSADRKTLHYNEQFF
TRBJ1-1 | few | - | TRBV5-6 | TGTGCCAGCAGCTTGAACAGCCTCACTGAAGCTTTCTTT | CASSLNSLTEAFF
TRBJ1-1 | - | - | TRBV27 | TGTGCCAGCAGTTTAAGGTCGGACATTGAAGCTTTCTTT | CASSLRSDIEAFF
TRBJ2-7 | - | TRBD1 | TRBV7-2 | TGTGCCAGCAGCCCGGACAGGGTCGAGGAGCAGTACTTC | CASSPDRVEEQYF